The 27 T cell receptor beta chains below were found in one sample sequenced in a study of response to subunit inactivated influenza vaccine. TCRdb re-analysed the RT-PCR reads in MiXCR, keeping a single row per CDR3 protein. The sample comprises around 790,000 distinct CDR3 sequences, around 21% of which are singletons, and roughly 10% rests with the top ten. This specimen consisted of PBMCs from blood, obtained about 5 days after vaccination. Receptor source: a man in his fifties or sixties who received an inactivated influenza vaccine.

This clonotype has a handful of counts. This sequence joins TRBV16 and TRBJ1-1, with 9 bases fitting TRBD1. The CDR3 has 15 amino acids. Germline V gene lookup returns CDR1 KGHSY and CDR2 FQNENV. V dropped 3 bases and J dropped 3; count of bases not matched to a gene: 5. Here the CDR3 DNA reads TGTGCCAGCAGCCATCGAGGGACAGGGTACACTGAAGCTTTCTTT. Translating gives CASSHRGTGYTEAFF. The variable domain in full, with the rest retrieved from reference TRBV16 and TRBJ1-1, is GEEVAQTPKHLVRGEGQKAKLYCAPIKGHSYVFWYQQVLKNEFKFLISFQNENVFDETGMPKERFSAKCLPNSPCSLEIQATKLEDSAVYFCASSHRGTGYTEAFFGQGTRLTVV.

The chain uses TRBV4-2 and TRBJ2-7, with 9 bases lining up with TRBD1. The CDR3 sequence is 15 residues long. The trim removed 0 bases at V and 7 bases at J, leaving 7 bases unmatched. Germline V gene data show CDR1 as LGHNA and CDR2 as YNFKEQ. The CDR3 DNA follows: TGTGCCAGCAGCCAAGAGGCGGGACAGGGTCGGGAGCAGTACTTC. This encodes CASSQEAGQGREQYF.

This clonotype came up a few times. The chain joins TRBV6-2 or TRBV6-3 to TRBJ1-3, with D possibly matching TRBD1 (6 bases). V dropped 6 bases and J dropped 3 bases, with 12 bases sitting between them. In germline, CDR1 is MNHEY, CDR2 SVGEGT. The CDR3 is 14 amino acids. Written as DNA, the CDR3 is TGTGCCAGCAGACGTCAGGGGAATGGAAACACCATATATTTT. Its translation: CASRRQGNGNTIYF.

This clonotype was detected a few times. The genes are TRBV4-3 and TRBJ2-3, with 12 positions matching TRBD2. Germline values: CDR1 LGHNA, CDR2 YSLEER. CDR3 length equals 18 residues. Losses at the gene ends were 1 base for V and 1 base for J; bases not matched to a gene: 6. In DNA, the CDR3 is TGCGCCAGCAGCCAAGTACTAGCGGGAGGCACTGGCACAGATACGCAGTATTTT. Translation: CASSQVLAGGTGTDTQYF.

The V and J genes are TRBV11-2 and TRBJ1-1; TRBD1 matches at 10 bases. The CDR3 has 19 residues. Germline lookup yields CDR1 SGHAT and CDR2 FQNNGV. After removal of 5 bases from V and 0 bases from J, the junction contained 15 bases not matched to a gene. CDR3 DNA sequence: TGTGCCAGCAGCGTGCGTATAATGACAGGGGGCGAGATGAACACTGAAGCTTTCTTT. This sequence encodes CASSVRIMTGGEMNTEAFF.

The chain uses TRBV20-1 and TRBJ2-2; 7 bases are shared with TRBD1. This CDR3 region has 13 residues. Germline V lookup: CDR1 DFQATT, CDR2 SNEGSKA (reference sequence). V was clipped by 5 bases and J by 5 bases; unmatched bases: 5. Here the CDR3 DNA reads TGCAGTGCTCCGGGACAGTCTACCGGGGAGCTGTTTTTT. This codes for CSAPGQSTGELFF.

The rearrangement joins TRBV6-5 to TRBJ1-5, with TRBD1 matching 7 bases. V was clipped by 0 bases and J by 0 bases; unmatched bases: 11. Germline V gives CDR1 MNHEY, CDR2 SVGAGI. The CDR3 spans 19 residues. CDR3 bases: TGTGCCAGCAGTTACTCGCCCCCCGGACAGGTTAATAGCAATCAGCCCCAGCATTTT. Protein: CASSYSPPGQVNSNQPQHF.

This clonotype appeared a few times. The chain joins TRBV24-1 to TRBJ2-2, with unresolved D. The germline V gene encodes CDR1 KGHDR and CDR2 SFDVKD. The CDR3 has 13 residues. Trimming pared 8 bases from V and 3 bases from J, leaving 9 bases between. The CDR3 DNA follows: TGTGCCACCAAGGCCGGCTACACCGGGGAGCTGTTTTTT. This gives the protein CATKAGYTGELFF.

This clonotype has more than one count but fewer than ten. The CDR3, as DNA: TGCAGTGCCACAGACGGAAATTCACCCCTCCACTTT. It codes for CSATDGNSPLHF. The V and J genes are TRBV20-1 and TRBJ1-6; D is unclear. Germline values: CDR1 DFQATT, CDR2 SNEGSKA (reference sequence). Trimming left V 6 bases short and J 7 bases short, with 10 bases between. This CDR3 has 12 residues.

The chain uses TRBV14 and TRBJ1-1, with 7 bases aligning to TRBD1. With 0 bases clipped from V and 6 bases from J, the junction kept 4 bases outside the gene matches. The CDR3 length is 14 residues. Germline loops: CDR1 SGHDN, CDR2 FVKESK. CDR3 in amino acids: CASSQEYRGSEAFF. DNA for the CDR3: TGTGCCAGCAGCCAAGAATACAGGGGTTCTGAAGCTTTCTTT.

This clonotype was counted at least ten times. The genes are TRBV12-3 or TRBV12-4 and TRBJ2-7, with D unclear. With 5 bases removed from V and 6 bases from J, the gap between germline ends came to 8 bases. CDR3 length equals 11 residues. The CDR3, as DNA: TGTGCCAGCAGTACCTCCCGCGAGCAGTACTTC. The encoded protein is CASSTSREQYF.

V and J are TRBV20-1 and TRBJ2-3; 9 positions match TRBD2. The germline gives CDR1 DFQATT, CDR2 SNEGSKA (reference sequence). The CDR3 extends over 16 amino acids. V shed 1 base, J shed 0 bases, and the junction held 5 bases outside the gene matches. CDR3 sequence: CSARVLAGPSTDTQYF. CDR3 nucleotide sequence: TGCAGTGCTAGAGTTCTAGCGGGACCTAGCACAGATACGCAGTATTTT.

The rearrangement joins TRBV4-3 to TRBJ2-3; 8 bases match TRBD2. V shed 8 bases, J shed 2 bases, and the junction held 12 bases outside the gene matches. CDR1 is LGHNA, CDR2 YSLEER, per germline. The CDR3 spans 16 residues. This CDR3 is CASRSRAGGPTDTQYF. In DNA form, the CDR3 reads TGCGCCAGCCGTTCTAGGGCGGGGGGCCCCACAGATACGCAGTATTTT.

V and J are TRBV7-9 and TRBJ2-3; TRBD1 aligns across 7 bases. This CDR3 has 16 residues. Germline lookup yields CDR1 SEHNR and CDR2 FQNEAQ (reference sequence). The J segment lost 2 bases and the V segment lost 6 bases, leaving 11 bases of the junction unmatched. This CDR3 reads CASSSRNRGFTDTQYF. Written as DNA, the CDR3 is TGTGCCAGCAGTTCCAGAAACAGGGGATTCACAGATACGCAGTATTTT.

In DNA, the CDR3 is TGTGCCAGCAAACCCCGGCAGGGGATGAACACTGAAGCTTTCTTT. Translation: CASKPRQGMNTEAFF. The chain links TRBV12-3 or TRBV12-4 to TRBJ1-1; tentative D call: TRBD1 (6 bases). The CDR3 is 15 residues long. V lost 7 bases and J lost 0, with 15 bases in between.

This clonotype has at least ten counts. The chain uses TRBV5-6 and TRBJ1-2, with unresolved D. This CDR3 region has 12 residues. The germline V and J ends were trimmed by 0 bases and 6 bases, with 6 bases remaining between them. Germline V gene lookup returns CDR1 SGHDT and CDR2 YYEEEE. CDR3 nucleotides: TGTGCCAGCAGCTTGGTTCGGGATGGCTACACCTTC. This sequence encodes CASSLVRDGYTF.

V usage is TRBV27 and J usage is TRBJ2-3, with TRBD2 matching over 10 bases. Trimming removed 1 base from V and 4 bases from J; junction bases left unmatched: 8. This CDR3 region has 17 residues. From germline, CDR1 is MNHEY and CDR2 SMNVEV (reference sequence). The CDR3 bases are TGTGCCAGCAGTTTATTGTTGGCTAGCGGGAGCTCAGATACGCAGTATTTT. Protein: CASSLLLASGSSDTQYF.

CDR3 protein: CASSGERRYNEQFF. The CDR3 DNA sequence: TGTGCCAGCAGTGGGGAAAGAAGGTACAATGAGCAGTTCTTC. The V call is TRBV12-3 or TRBV12-4, the J call TRBJ2-1; no definite D call. Trimming cost V 5 bases and J 4 bases, with 12 bases left between them. This CDR3 has 14 amino acids.

In the case of this clonotype: Possible read error: a much larger clone is one base away. The CDR3 protein is CAISPGTSGQETQYF. The CDR3, as DNA: TGTGCCATCAGCCCCGGGACTAGCGGCCAAGAGACCCAGTACTTC. The rearrangement uses TRBV2 and TRBJ2-5, with 11 bases identical to TRBD2. CDR1 is SNHLY and CDR2 is FYNNEI in the germline V gene. The CDR3 extends over 15 amino acids. The ends lost 10 bases at V and 1 base at J; junction bases unmatched: 8. The entire variable domain, with the rest obtained from reference TRBV2 and TRBJ2-5, is as follows: EPEVTQTPSHQVTQMGQEVILRCVPISNHLYFYWYRQILGQKVEFLVSFYNNEISEKSEIFDDQFSVERPDGSNFTLKIRSTKLEDSAMYFCAISPGTSGQETQYFGPGTRLLVL.

Ten or more counts support this clonotype. V usage is TRBV3-1 and J usage is TRBJ2-1; no clear D. The germline gives CDR1 LGHDT, CDR2 YNNKEL (reference sequence). Trimming stripped 6 bases from V and 0 bases from J, with 9 bases between. This CDR3 has 14 amino acids. CDR3 nucleotide sequence: TGTGCCAGCAGTTACAGAAGCTCCTACAATGAGCAGTTCTTC. Translating it yields CASSYRSSYNEQFF.

V and J are TRBV5-6 and TRBJ2-7, with D uncertain. Trimming removed 4 bases from V and 5 bases from J, with 10 bases in between. Germline V gene data show CDR1 as SGHDT and CDR2 as YYEEEE. This CDR3 region has 12 residues. CDR3 loop: CASSVGEDEQYF. Here the CDR3 DNA reads TGTGCCAGCAGCGTGGGTGAGGACGAGCAGTACTTC.

The V call is TRBV4-2, the J call TRBJ2-2; no definite D call. V was cut by 0 bases and J by 6 bases, with 5 bases left in between. Germline V lookup: CDR1 LGHNA, CDR2 YNFKEQ. The CDR3 contains 13 residues. The CDR3 nucleotides are TGTGCCAGCAGCCAAGAGTATGCCGGGGAGCTGTTTTTT. It is translated as CASSQEYAGELFF.

This clonotype was seen at least ten times. This rearrangement joins TRBV12-3 or TRBV12-4 to TRBJ2-5, with a tentative D call TRBD1 (5 bases). Trimming left V 2 bases short and J 5 bases short, with 12 bases between. The CDR3 consists of 14 residues. The CDR3 loop reads CASSLSAQGETQYF. Here the CDR3 DNA reads TGTGCCAGCAGTTTATCGGCTCAGGGTGAGACCCAGTACTTC.

The V call is TRBV12-3 or TRBV12-4, the J call TRBJ1-3; D gene unclear. Trimming removed 2 bases from V and 0 bases from J, with 11 bases in between. This CDR3 has 16 amino acids. The CDR3 nucleotides read TGTGCCAGCAGTTTAACCTGGGAGTCCTCTGGAAACACCATATATTTT. This translates into CASSLTWESSGNTIYF.

This chain connects TRBV20-1 to TRBJ2-6; perhaps TRBD2 as D (5 bases). V was shortened by 0 bases and J by 2 bases, with 8 bases between the two germline ends. Germline V gives CDR1 DFQATT, CDR2 SNEGSKA (reference sequence). The CDR3 runs 15 residues. The CDR3 sequence: CSARDGETGANVLTF. CDR3 sequence (DNA): TGCAGTGCTAGAGACGGGGAAACTGGGGCCAACGTCCTGACTTTC.

This clonotype turned up a few times. V gene TRBV12-3 or TRBV12-4 combines with J gene TRBJ2-1; D possibly matches TRBD1 or TRBD2 (5 bases each). Trimming stripped 2 bases from V and 7 bases from J, with 15 bases between. The CDR3 consists of 15 residues. DNA for the CDR3: TGTGCCAGCAGTTTATGGTCGCTGGGGGATAATGAGCAGTTCTTC. The encoded protein is CASSLWSLGDNEQFF.

This clonotype was recorded a few times. V gene TRBV9 combines with J gene TRBJ2-7; 7 bases align to TRBD1. This CDR3 is built from 14 residues. Germline-derived CDR1 and CDR2 are SGDLS and YYNGEE. V lost 7 bases and J lost 6; bases outside the gene matches: 13. The CDR3 here is CASARDRAYPEQYF. CDR3 in DNA: TGTGCCAGCGCACGGGACAGAGCCTACCCCGAGCAGTACTTC.